The 29 T cell receptor beta chains listed next were all sequenced from one sample in a study of untreated major depressive disorder. Profiled with immunoSEQ multiplex PCR; TCRdb holds only in-frame clones, not every one. The table lists 15,000 to 20,000 clones, approximately 81% of them singletons. The sequenced material came from CD4+ T cells from PBMCs. These receptors were taken from a woman between 25 and 40 years old in good health.

This chain joins TRBV2 and TRBJ1-2; tentative D call: TRBD1 (5 bases). The CDR3 totals 14 residues. V shed 3 bases and J shed 7 bases, with 15 bases lying between them. Germline-derived CDR1 and CDR2 are SNHLY and FYNNEI. CDR3 DNA: TGTGCCAGCAGTGAGGTGGAAGGGGATCGTGGCTACACCTTC. Translation: CASSEVEGDRGYTF.

The sample holds one count of this clone. The genes are TRBV6-5 and TRBJ1-1; tentatively, D is TRBD1 (6 bases). Trimming stripped 6 bases from V and 12 bases from J, with 17 bases between. In germline, CDR1 is MNHEY, CDR2 SVGAGI. The CDR3 totals 12 residues. The CDR3 sequence is CASSTRRGRTFF. DNA of the CDR3: TGTGCCAGCAGCACTCGACGGGGGCGGACTTTCTTT.

This chain uses TRBV30 with TRBJ1-1; 8 nucleotides match TRBD1. This CDR3 has 15 amino acids. The germline V gene encodes CDR1 GTSNPN and CDR2 SVGIG (reference sequence). The junction had 6 bases not matched to a gene; V was cut back by 0 bases and J by 3 bases. CDR3: CAWSVQGQVDTEAFF. The CDR3, as DNA: TGTGCCTGGAGTGTACAGGGACAGGTGGACACTGAAGCTTTCTTT.

Remarks on this clone: A read error may account for a junction end that differs from germline. The V call is TRBV2, the J call TRBJ2-7; 12 bases are a match to TRBD1. Germline CDR1 SNHLY, CDR2 FYNNEI. This CDR3 contains 15 residues. The CDR3 sequence is CASSGDRGRISGSSF. The CDR3 nucleotides read TGTGCCAGCAGCGGGGACAGGGGGCGCATTAGCGGGAGTTCTTTC.

This chain joins TRBV7-2 and TRBJ2-3; possibly TRBD1 or TRBD2 for D (6 bases each). V lost 5 bases and J 10 bases, leaving 13 bases between the germline ends. CDR1 and CDR2 from the germline V gene are SGHTA and FQGNSA. CDR3 length: 12 residues. CDR3 bases: TGTGCCAGCAGCCAAGATCGGGGGCCGCAGTATTTT. This encodes CASSQDRGPQYF.

This sequence joins TRBV4-2 and TRBJ2-6, with TRBD2 matching 10 bases. CDR3 size: 22 residues. The trim removed 1 base at V and 0 bases at J, leaving 15 bases unmatched. CDR1 is LGHNA, CDR2 YNFKEQ, per germline. In nucleotides, the CDR3 is TGTGCCAGCAGCCAAGTAGTCGTCTCCGGACTAGCGGCCTTCTCTGGGGCCAACGTCCTGACTTTC. This gives the protein CASSQVVVSGLAAFSGANVLTF.

V and J are TRBV5-1 and TRBJ2-2; unclear D gene. The germline V gene encodes CDR1 SGHRS and CDR2 YFSETQ. CDR3 length: 14 residues. Between the trimmed V and J ends, which lost 0 bases and 1 base, there was a span of 4 bases. The CDR3 spells CASSLEGNTGELFF. The CDR3 DNA is TGCGCCAGCAGCTTGGAGGGGAACACCGGGGAGCTGTTTTTT.

The V call is TRBV5-1, the J call TRBJ2-3; 7 bases fit TRBD1. Germline V gives CDR1 SGHRS, CDR2 YFSETQ. V trimming: 2 bases; J trimming: 3 bases; junction bases outside the gene matches: 6. The CDR3 loop spans 15 amino acids. The chain's CDR3 is CASSFGGQITDTQYF. The DNA for the CDR3 is TGCGCCAGCAGCTTTGGGGGACAGATAACAGATACGCAGTATTTT.

The chain combines TRBV7-2 with TRBJ1-2; no reliable D call. Trimming cost V 7 bases and J 4 bases, with 13 bases left between them. Germline CDR1 reads SGHTA; CDR2 reads FQGNSA. The CDR3 is 13 residues long. The CDR3 is CASTPTGLYGYTF. The CDR3 DNA reads as TGTGCCAGCACCCCCACGGGCCTCTATGGCTACACCTTC. Full variable domain (remainder filled in from reference TRBV7-2 and TRBJ1-2): GAGVSQSPSNKVTEKGKDVELRCDPISGHTALYWYRQSLGQGLEFLIYFQGNSAPDKSGLPSDRFSAERTGGSVSTLTIQRTQQEDSAVYLCASTPTGLYGYTFGSGTRLTVV.

The rearrangement uses TRBV19 and TRBJ1-5; D not certain. Germline-derived CDR1 and CDR2 are LNHDA and SQIVND (reference sequence). The CDR3 is 15 residues long. V was pared by 5 bases and J by 0 bases, with 11 bases between. The CDR3 DNA is TGTGCCAGTAGTTCCGGGGAGTATAGCAATCAGCCCCAGCATTTT. Translation: CASSSGEYSNQPQHF.

The chain links TRBV15 to TRBJ1-2; 9 bases are a match to TRBD1. Germline-derived CDR1 and CDR2 are LNHNV and YYDKDF (reference sequence). The CDR3 contains 15 residues. Unmatched junction bases numbered 9, after V lost 3 bases and J lost 7 bases. The CDR3, as DNA: TGTGCCACCAGCAGCCCGGACAGGGGATGGGGTGGCTACACCTTC. Its translation: CATSSPDRGWGGYTF.

This chain links TRBV6-1 with TRBJ1-1; D ambiguous. V lost 8 bases to trimming and J lost 3 bases, with 13 bases between them. Germline CDR1 and CDR2: MNHNS and SASEGT. The CDR3 totals 13 residues. The CDR3 DNA reads TGTGCCAGCTCATCCGAGCGGCACACTGAAGCTTTCTTT. Amino acids: CASSSERHTEAFF.

Only one count was recorded for this clone. This chain uses TRBV7-8 with TRBJ1-4; TRBD1 might be the D (5 bases). Germline CDR1 reads SGHVS; CDR2 reads FQNEAQ. V lost 3 bases and J 4 bases, leaving 12 bases between the germline ends. The CDR3 has 15 amino acids. The CDR3 DNA sequence: TGTGCCAGCAGCTTGTTTCAGGGTGGTAATGAAAAACTGTTTTTT. Translation: CASSLFQGGNEKLFF.

V gene TRBV9 combines with J gene TRBJ1-1, with 7 bases lining up with TRBD1. Germline values: CDR1 SGDLS, CDR2 YYNGEE. This CDR3 spans 15 amino acids. Trimming took 3 bases from V and 2 from J; bases not matched to a gene: 7. In DNA form, the CDR3 reads TGTGCCAGCAGCGCCAGACAGGGATCTAACACTGAAGCTTTCTTT. This codes for CASSARQGSNTEAFF. Variable domain in full (rest from reference TRBV9 and TRBJ1-1): DSGVTQTPKHLITATGQRVTLRCSPRSGDLSVYWYQQSLDQGLQFLIQYYNGEERAKGNILERFSAQQFPDLHSELNLSSLELGDSALYFCASSARQGSNTEAFFGQGTRLTVV.

This chain links TRBV15 with TRBJ2-2; D is undetermined. The CDR3 totals 13 residues. The germline CDR1 and CDR2 sequences are LNHNV and YYDKDF (reference sequence). V lost 5 bases and J 9 bases, leaving 13 bases between the germline ends. CDR3 in amino acids: CATSPPLSRELFF. The DNA for the CDR3 is TGTGCCACCAGCCCCCCGCTGTCCAGGGAGCTGTTTTTT.

The chain has TRBV11-3 and TRBJ2-2; D is perhaps TRBD2 (5 bases). CDR1 is SGHNT, CDR2 YENEEA, per germline. The CDR3 loop spans 16 amino acids. V was shortened by 0 bases and J by 4 bases, with 12 bases between the two germline ends. In nucleotides, the CDR3 is TGTGCCAGCAGCTTAGAGAGCGGCATCGGCACCGGGGAGCTGTTTTTT. The encoded protein is CASSLESGIGTGELFF.

This chain uses TRBV5-1 with TRBJ2-7; 7 bases match TRBD1. Germline-derived CDR1 and CDR2 are SGHRS and YFSETQ. The length of the CDR3 is 14 residues. The V and J ends lost 0 bases and 3 bases, in that order; junction bases with no gene match: 3. The CDR3 DNA is TGCGCCAGCAGCTTGGAACAGGGGCGCTACGAGCAGTACTTC. Its translation: CASSLEQGRYEQYF.

The chain couples TRBV2 to TRBJ2-4; TRBD1 agrees at 8 bases. CDR3 length equals 15 residues. CDR1 is SNHLY, CDR2 FYNNEI, per germline. V gave up 7 bases and J gave up 0 bases; unmatched junction bases: 5. The CDR3 coding sequence is TGTGCCAGCACCGCCGGACAGGGAGCCAAAAACATTCAGTACTTC. Its protein product is CASTAGQGAKNIQYF.

This chain uses TRBV25-1 with TRBJ1-5; 7 bases are a match to TRBD1. The CDR3 spans 14 residues. After removal of 11 bases from V and 4 bases from J, the junction contained 11 bases not matched to a gene. Germline V gene data show CDR1 as MGHDK and CDR2 as SYGVNS. DNA of the CDR3: TGTGCCTCGTCCGGGGACAGCATAAATCAGCCCCAGCATTTT. It specifies CASSGDSINQPQHF.

The chain employs TRBV30 and TRBJ1-5, with D unresolved. Trimming cost V 5 bases and J 0 bases, with 5 bases left between them. The germline CDR1 and CDR2 sequences are GTSNPN and SVGIG (reference sequence). The CDR3 totals 12 residues. CDR3 in DNA: TGTGCCTGGGGGTTTAGCAATCAGCCCCAGCATTTT. It yields the protein CAWGFSNQPQHF.

J is TRBJ2-1 and V is TRBV11-1; 8 bases are a match to TRBD2. Germline CDR1 is SGHAT and CDR2 is FQDESV (reference sequence). The CDR3 spans 14 residues. J gave up 9 bases and V 4 bases, and 8 bases lay outside the gene matches. Here the CDR3 reads CASSYQREMVEQFF. The CDR3 coding sequence is TGTGCCAGCAGCTATCAGCGGGAGATGGTTGAGCAGTTCTTC.

In this sample, this clone turned up a few times. The rearrangement uses TRBV29-1 and TRBJ2-5, with 9 positions matching TRBD1. Germline V gives CDR1 SQVTM, CDR2 ANQGSEA. The length of the CDR3 is 13 residues. With 6 bases clipped from V and 1 base from J, the junction kept 3 bases outside the gene matches. CDR3 nucleotide sequence: TGCAGCGTCGGGACAGGGCTCCAAGAGACCCAGTACTTC. Translated, it gives CSVGTGLQETQYF. The full variable domain, rest sourced from reference TRBV29-1 and TRBJ2-5, is SAVISQKPSRDICQRGTSLTIQCQVDSQVTMMFWYRQQPGQSLTLIATANQGSEATYESGFVIDKFPISRPNLTFSTLTVSNMSPEDSSIYLCSVGTGLQETQYFGPGTRLLVL.

This clone was counted only a few times. This chain uses TRBV18 with TRBJ2-3; D call uncertain. CDR3 length: 13 residues. Trimming cost V 1 base and J 4 bases, with 6 bases left between them. CDR1 KGHSH and CDR2 LQKENI come from the germline V gene. The CDR3 loop is CASSPLGSDTQYF. DNA of the CDR3: TGTGCCAGCTCACCACTAGGCTCAGATACGCAGTATTTT.

The chain couples TRBV2 to TRBJ2-7; 10 bases agree with TRBD1. Germline loops: CDR1 SNHLY, CDR2 FYNNEI. V lost 6 bases and J lost 5; bases outside the gene matches: 10. The CDR3 is made up of 15 amino acids. The CDR3 here is CASRRTGGLINEQYF. CDR3 nucleotides: TGTGCCAGCAGGCGGACAGGGGGGTTGATTAACGAGCAGTACTTC.

The V gene is TRBV27, the J gene TRBJ1-1, with D perhaps matching TRBD1 (5 bases). The V end was cut by 5 bases, the J end by 1 base, with 17 bases between. This CDR3 region has 16 residues. From germline, CDR1 is MNHEY and CDR2 SMNVEV (reference sequence). The CDR3 DNA sequence: TGTGCCAGCAGTCCCCTAGGGGCCCTTTCGAACACTGAAGCTTTCTTT. As protein: CASSPLGALSNTEAFF.

The genes are TRBV21-1 and TRBJ2-7; TRBD1, the table's D call, was not compared with the DNA. TRBV21-1 is an annotated pseudogene. The CDR3 runs to 12 residues. The CDR3 spells CASSTTGYEQYF. In nucleotides, the CDR3 is TGTGCCAGCAGCACTACAGGTTACGAGCAGTACTTC.

V usage is TRBV5-1 and J usage is TRBJ2-1; 7 bases map to TRBD2. Germline loops: CDR1 SGHRS, CDR2 YFSETQ. V dropped 5 bases and J dropped 0; count of bases not matched to a gene: 5. CDR3 size: 15 residues. The CDR3 DNA reads TGCGCCAGCAGACCCGGGACTACCTCCTACAATGAGCAGTTCTTC. Translation gives CASRPGTTSYNEQFF.

The CDR3 DNA is TGTGCCTGGAGTGCCCTAACTGGAGCCCATACGCAGTATTTT. This codes for CAWSALTGAHTQYF. The J gene is TRBJ2-3, the V gene TRBV30; unclear D gene. CDR3 length: 14 residues. Trimming removed 1 base at V and 7 bases at J, with 15 bases between. The germline V gene encodes CDR1 GTSNPN and CDR2 SVGIG (reference sequence). Variable domain in full (rest from reference TRBV30 and TRBJ2-3): SQTIHQWPATLVQPVGSPLSLECTVEGTSNPNLYWYRQAAGRGLQLLFYSVGIGQISSEVPQNLSASRPQDRQFILSSKKLLLSDSGFYLCAWSALTGAHTQYFGPGTRLTVL.

The chain has TRBV6-1 and TRBJ1-1; D is undetermined. The CDR3 spans 14 residues. The V end lost 2 bases, the J end lost 2 bases, and 9 bases lay between the germline ends. Germline CDR1 reads MNHNS; CDR2 reads SASEGT. CDR3 loop: CASSEWGGNTEAFF. For the CDR3, the DNA is TGTGCCAGCAGTGAATGGGGAGGCAACACTGAAGCTTTCTTT.